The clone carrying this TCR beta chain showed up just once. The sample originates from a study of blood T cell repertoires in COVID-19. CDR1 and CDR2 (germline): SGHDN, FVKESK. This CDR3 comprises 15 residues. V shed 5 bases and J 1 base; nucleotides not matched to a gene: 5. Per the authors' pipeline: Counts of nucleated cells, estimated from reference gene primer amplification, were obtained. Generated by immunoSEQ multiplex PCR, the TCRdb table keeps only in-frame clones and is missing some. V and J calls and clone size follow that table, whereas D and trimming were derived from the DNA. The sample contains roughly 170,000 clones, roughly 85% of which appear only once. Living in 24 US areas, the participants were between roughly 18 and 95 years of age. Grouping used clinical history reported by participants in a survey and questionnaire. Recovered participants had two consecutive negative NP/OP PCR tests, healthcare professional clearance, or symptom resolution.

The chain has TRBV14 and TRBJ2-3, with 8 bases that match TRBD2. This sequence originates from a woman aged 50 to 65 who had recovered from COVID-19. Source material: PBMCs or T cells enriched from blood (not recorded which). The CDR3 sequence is CASSWARGGTDTQYF. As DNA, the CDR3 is TGTGCCAGCAGCTGGGCGCGGGGGGGCACAGATACGCAGTATTTT.